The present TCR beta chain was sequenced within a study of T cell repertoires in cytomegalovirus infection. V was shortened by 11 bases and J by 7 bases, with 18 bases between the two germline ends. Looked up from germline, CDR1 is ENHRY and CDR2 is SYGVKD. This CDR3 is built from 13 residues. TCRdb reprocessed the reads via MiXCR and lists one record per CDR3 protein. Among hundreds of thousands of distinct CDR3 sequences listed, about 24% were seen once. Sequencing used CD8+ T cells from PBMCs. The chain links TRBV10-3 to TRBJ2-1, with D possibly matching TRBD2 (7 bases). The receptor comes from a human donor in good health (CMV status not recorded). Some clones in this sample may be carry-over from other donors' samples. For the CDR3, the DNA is TGTGCCTCCAAGGGGGGGAATGGAAATGAGCAGTTCTTC. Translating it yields CASKGGNGNEQFF.